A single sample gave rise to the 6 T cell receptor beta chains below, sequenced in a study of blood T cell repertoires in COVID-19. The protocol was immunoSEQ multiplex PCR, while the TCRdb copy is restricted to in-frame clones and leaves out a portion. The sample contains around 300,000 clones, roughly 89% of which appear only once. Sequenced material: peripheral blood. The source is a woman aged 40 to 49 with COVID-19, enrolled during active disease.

CDR3 DNA sequence: TGTGCCAGCAGTGAAGCGCCCAGGGCTGGTCAGCCCCAGCATTTT. Translating gives CASSEAPRAGQPQHF. The chain is built from TRBV6-1 and TRBJ1-5, with D maybe TRBD1 (5 bases). Trimming took off 0 bases at V and 6 bases at J, with 12 bases between the two ends. CDR3 length: 15 amino acids. Germline V gives CDR1 MNHNS, CDR2 SASEGT.

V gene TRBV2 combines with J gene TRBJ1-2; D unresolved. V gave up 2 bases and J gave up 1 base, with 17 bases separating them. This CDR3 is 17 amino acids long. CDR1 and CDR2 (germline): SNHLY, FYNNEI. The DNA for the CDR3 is TGTGCCAGCAGTGAAAGGGTTTCGTCGGGAATTAACTATGGCTACACCTTC. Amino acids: CASSERVSSGINYGYTF.

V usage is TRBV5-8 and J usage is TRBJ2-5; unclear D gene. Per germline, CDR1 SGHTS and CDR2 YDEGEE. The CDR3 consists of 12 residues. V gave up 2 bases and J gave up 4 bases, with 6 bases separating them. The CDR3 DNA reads TGTGCCAGCAGCTTTTTCTCAGAGACCCAGTACTTC. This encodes CASSFFSETQYF. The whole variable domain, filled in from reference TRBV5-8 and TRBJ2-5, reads EAGVTQSPTHLIKTRGQQATLRCSPISGHTSVYWYQQALGLGLQFLLWYDEGEERNRGNFPPRFSGRQFPNYSSELNVNALELEDSALYLCASSFFSETQYFGPGTRLLVL.

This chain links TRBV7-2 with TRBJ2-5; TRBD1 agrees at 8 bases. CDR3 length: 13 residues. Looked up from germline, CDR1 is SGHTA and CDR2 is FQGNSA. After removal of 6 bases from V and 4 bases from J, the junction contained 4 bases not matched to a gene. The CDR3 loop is CASRTGGGETQYF. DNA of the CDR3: TGTGCCAGCAGAACAGGGGGTGGAGAGACCCAGTACTTC.

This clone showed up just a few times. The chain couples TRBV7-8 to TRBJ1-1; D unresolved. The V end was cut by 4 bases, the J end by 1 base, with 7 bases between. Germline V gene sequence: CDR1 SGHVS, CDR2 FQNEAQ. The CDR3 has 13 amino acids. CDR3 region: CASSWRENTEAFF. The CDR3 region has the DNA TGTGCCAGCAGCTGGAGGGAGAACACTGAAGCTTTCTTT.

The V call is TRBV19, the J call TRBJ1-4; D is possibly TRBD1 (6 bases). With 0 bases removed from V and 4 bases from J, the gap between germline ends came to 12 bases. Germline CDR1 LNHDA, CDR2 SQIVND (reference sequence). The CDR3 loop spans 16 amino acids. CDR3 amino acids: CASSIERTAYNEKLFF. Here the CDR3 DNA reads TGTGCCAGTAGTATAGAACGGACAGCCTATAATGAAAAACTGTTTTTT.